The present TCR beta chain was sequenced within a study of cytomegalovirus exposure and HLA in healthy donors. The overall study: Ancestry clustering placed about four fifths of several hundred genotyped donors in the Caucasian-associated cluster. Findings and limits, study-wide: Later analysis showed TCR association rates varying by HLA locus, highest for DRB1 and lowest for HLA-C. Follow-up analysis later connected one missense variant in DCLRE1C with trimming of TCR beta V- and J-genes. Several of the most significant clusters were apparently associated with common viral pathogens in a later analysis.

The CDR3 length is 17 residues. The V and J ends lost 10 bases and 8 bases respectively, with 32 bases between them. Germline-derived CDR1 and CDR2 are LNHDA and SQIVND (reference sequence). Note on this clone: Antigen: not known.

The primer mix had 60 Vbeta and 13 Jbeta primers. Some clones are missing from TCRdb's copy, which holds only in-frame ones; the method was immunoSEQ multiplex PCR. Of approximately 90,000 clones in the sample, about 74% were seen once. This sequence joins TRBV19 and TRBJ1-1; D possibly corresponds to TRBD1 (5 bases). The clonotype was recovered from a woman in her forties or fifties in good health and CMV-seropositive. The sequenced material came from PBMCs. CDR3 residues: CATQKPQGGGATGEAFF. The DNA for the CDR3 is TGTGCCACCCAAAAACCTCAGGGAGGTGGGGCAACTGGAGAAGCTTTCTTT.